A selection of T cell receptor beta chains follows, all from one sample in a study of T cell responses to AZD1222 COVID-19 vaccine. The protocol was immunoSEQ multiplex PCR, while the TCRdb copy is restricted to in-frame clones and leaves out a portion. In the table there are 140,000 to 150,000 clones, under 95% of which are singletons. Sequencing used peripheral blood, obtained on day 0 of AZD1222 vaccination. All receptors derive from an adult in good health. Both conserved end residues are part of each CDR3. The D gene is left open where the match is weak. Expanded clones are given a class, and other clones once, few, many or no size at all.

d_call	clone_size	v_call	j_call	cdr3_nt	cdr3_aa
-	-	TRBV18	TRBJ1-1	TGTGCCAGCTCACTGTATTCACGGGAGAACACTGAAGCTTTCTTT	CASSLYSRENTEAFF
-	once	TRBV7-8	TRBJ1-6	TGTGCCAGCAGCACCTTTGGGAGCTCCTATAATTCACCCCTCCACTTT	CASSTFGSSYNSPLHF
TRBD1	-	TRBV5-1	TRBJ1-2	TGCGCCAGCAGCTTGGAGCCGGACAGGGGATTCAACTATGGCTACACCTTC	CASSLEPDRGFNYGYTF
-	once	TRBV7-6	TRBJ1-1	TGTGCCAGCAGCGGATTTTCTCTGGACGGGAACACTGAAGCTTTCTTT	CASSGFSLDGNTEAFF
TRBD2	-	TRBV29-1	TRBJ2-3	TGCACCGTCGGAGGGAGCGGGGCAGATACGCAGTATTTT	CTVGGSGADTQYF
TRBD1	-	TRBV5-1	TRBJ1-2	TGCGCCAGCAGCCCGGGGACAGGGGGCTCGGGCGGCTACACCTTC	CASSPGTGGSGGYTF
-	-	TRBV5-6	TRBJ1-2	TGTGCCAGCAGCCGGATAGGTGTGATGGTGGGCTACACCTTC	CASSRIGVMVGYTF
-	-	TRBV11-1	TRBJ2-5	TGTGCCAGCAGCTTAGGGGAGACCCAGTACTTC	CASSLGETQYF
-	-	TRBV3-1/TRBV3-2	TRBJ1-1	TGTGCCAGCAGCCCCCACAGGGAGGGCACTGAAGCTTTCTTT	CASSPHREGTEAFF
-	-	TRBV6-2/TRBV6-3	TRBJ1-1	TGTGCCAGCAGCTTCGTGCAGGGTGCGAACACTGAAGCTTTCTTT	CASSFVQGANTEAFF
-	-	TRBV2	TRBJ1-5	TGTGCCAGCAGGACCTTGGGGCAGGGTAATCAGCCCCAGCATTTT	CASRTLGQGNQPQHF
TRBD2	-	TRBV6-5	TRBJ2-5	TGTGCCAGCGGCCCCCTTAGCGGGGGGGTAGATACCCAGTACTTC	CASGPLSGGVDTQYF
TRBD2	-	TRBV13	TRBJ2-2	TGTGCCAGCAGCAGGCTTACTAGCGGGAAGTCCGGGGAGCTGTTTTTT	CASSRLTSGKSGELFF
-	-	TRBV12-3/TRBV12-4	TRBJ1-1	TGTGCCAGCAGTTTAAGGGGGTCCCCTGAAGCTTTCTTT	CASSLRGSPEAFF
-	-	TRBV19	TRBJ1-1	TGTGCCAGTGGTGCGGACGCGAACACTGAAGCTTTCTTT	CASGADANTEAFF
TRBD2	once	TRBV7-9	TRBJ2-1	TGTGCCAGCAGCCCTCAGACTAGCGGGGGACGAAATGAGCAGTTCTTC	CASSPQTSGGRNEQFF
TRBD1	-	TRBV5-4	TRBJ1-4	TGTGCCAGCAGCAAGGATGGGACAGTGTTATTTAGGGGAAAACTGTTTTTT	CASSKDGTVLFRGKLFF
-	-	TRBV6-5	TRBJ2-2	TGTGCCAGCAGTCCTCGGACAGCCCCGACCGGGGAGCTGTTTTTT	CASSPRTAPTGELFF
-	-	TRBV3-1/TRBV3-2	TRBJ1-2	TGTGCCAGCAGCCAACCCTCCGGGGGCCTCGGCTATGGCTACACCTTC	CASSQPSGGLGYGYTF
-	-	TRBV9	TRBJ2-3	TGTGCCAGCAGCGTAGATTTGCTTGATACGCAGTATTTT	CASSVDLLDTQYF
-	-	TRBV27	TRBJ1-5	TGTGCCAGCAGTTTTTTAGCTGGGAATCAGCCCCAGCATTTT	CASSFLAGNQPQHF
-	-	TRBV5-6	TRBJ1-5	TGTGCCAGCAGCGGCGGCGGCATCAGTCAGCCCCAGCATTTT	CASSGGGISQPQHF
-	-	TRBV27	TRBJ2-1	TGTGCCAGCAGTTCCCACTCAAAACTGGTCAATGAGCAGTTCTTC	CASSSHSKLVNEQFF
TRBD2	-	TRBV11-2	TRBJ2-7	TGTGCCAGCAGCGTAGCGGGAGAGATCGAGCAGTACTTC	CASSVAGEIEQYF
-	-	TRBV6-5	TRBJ2-1	TGTGCCAGCAGTCGTCAGGACGTCTCCTACAATGAGCAGTTCTTC	CASSRQDVSYNEQFF
-	-	TRBV6-1	TRBJ2-7	TGTGCCAGCAGTGAACTAAGCGAGGGATCCCCTAGCCACGAGCAGTACTTC	CASSELSEGSPSHEQYF
-	-	TRBV19	TRBJ1-5	TGTGCCAGTCTAGGGGTGGCGAATAGCAATCAGCCCCAGCATTTT	CASLGVANSNQPQHF
-	-	TRBV10-3	TRBJ2-1	TGTGCCATCAGTGAGAGGCTGGTCGCGGATGAGCAGTTCTTC	CAISERLVADEQFF
-	-	TRBV12-3/TRBV12-4	TRBJ1-1	TGTGCCAGCAGTTCTCGGATGAACACTGAAGCTTTCTTT	CASSSRMNTEAFF
TRBD1	-	TRBV10-3	TRBJ1-5	TGTGCCATCAGTGACGACAGGGGCAATCAGCCCCAGCATTTT	CAISDDRGNQPQHF
TRBD1	-	TRBV2	TRBJ1-5	TGTGCCAGCAGTGGAAAGACAGGGGTTCAGCCCCAGCATTTT	CASSGKTGVQPQHF
-	-	TRBV6-5	TRBJ1-4	TGTGCCAGCAGCCACGGACCCCGGGTGGATGAAAAACTGTTTTTT	CASSHGPRVDEKLFF
TRBD2	-	TRBV6-5	TRBJ2-7	TGTGCCAGCAACGGGAGGAACTACGAGCAGTACTTC	CASNGRNYEQYF
-	-	TRBV27	TRBJ1-6	TGTGCCAGCAGTCAGCCCAATTCACCCCTCCACTTT	CASSQPNSPLHF
-	-	TRBV12-3/TRBV12-4	TRBJ1-1	TGTGCCAGCAGTTTAAGGGGGACAGAAGCTTTCTTT	CASSLRGTEAFF
-	-	TRBV12-3/TRBV12-4	TRBJ1-3	TGTGCCAGCACCCCTCCCGGAAACACCATATATTTT	CASTPPGNTIYF
TRBD1	-	TRBV6-6	TRBJ1-1	TGTGCCAGCAGCCAGGGGGCTTGGACTGAAGCTTTCTTT	CASSQGAWTEAFF
-	-	TRBV7-8	TRBJ2-1	TGTGCCAGCAGCTTAGTAGCGGCTTCCTACAATGAGCAGTTCTTC	CASSLVAASYNEQFF
TRBD2	-	TRBV29-1	TRBJ2-1	TGCAGCGTTGGACTAGCGGTATACAATGAGCAGTTCTTC	CSVGLAVYNEQFF
-	-	TRBV2	TRBJ1-1	TGTGCCAGCAGACAGGGAATGACTGAAGCTTTCTTT	CASRQGMTEAFF